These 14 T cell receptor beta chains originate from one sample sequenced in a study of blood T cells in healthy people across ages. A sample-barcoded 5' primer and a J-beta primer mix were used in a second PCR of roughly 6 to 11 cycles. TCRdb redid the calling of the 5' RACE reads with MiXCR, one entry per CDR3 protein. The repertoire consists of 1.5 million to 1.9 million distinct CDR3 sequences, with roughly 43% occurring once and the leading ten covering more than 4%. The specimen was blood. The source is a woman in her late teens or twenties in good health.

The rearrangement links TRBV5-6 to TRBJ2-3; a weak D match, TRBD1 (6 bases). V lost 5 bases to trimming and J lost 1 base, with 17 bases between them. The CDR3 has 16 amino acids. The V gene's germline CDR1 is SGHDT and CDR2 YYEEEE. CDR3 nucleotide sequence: TGTGCCAGCAGTCCCATTACAGGGACCCGCACAGATACGCAGTATTTT. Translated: CASSPITGTRTDTQYF.

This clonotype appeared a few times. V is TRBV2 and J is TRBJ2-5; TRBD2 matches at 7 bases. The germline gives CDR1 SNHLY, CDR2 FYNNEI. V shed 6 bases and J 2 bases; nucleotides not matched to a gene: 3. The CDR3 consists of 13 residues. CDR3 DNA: TGTGCCAGCAGCGGAGCGGGGCAAGAGACCCAGTACTTC. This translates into CASSGAGQETQYF.

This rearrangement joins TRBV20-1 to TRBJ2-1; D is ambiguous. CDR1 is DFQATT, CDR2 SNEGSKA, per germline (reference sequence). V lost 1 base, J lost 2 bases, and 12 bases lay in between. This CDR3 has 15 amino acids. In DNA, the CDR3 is TGCAGTGCTAGAGCCCGCCTCGGCCCCTACAATGAGCAGTTCTTC. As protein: CSARARLGPYNEQFF.

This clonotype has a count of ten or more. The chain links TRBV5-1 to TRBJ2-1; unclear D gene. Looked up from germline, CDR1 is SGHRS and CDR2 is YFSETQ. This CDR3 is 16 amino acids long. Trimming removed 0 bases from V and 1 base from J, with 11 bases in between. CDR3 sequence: CASSLAGGASYNEQFF. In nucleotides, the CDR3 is TGCGCCAGCAGCTTGGCCGGCGGTGCGTCCTACAATGAGCAGTTCTTC.

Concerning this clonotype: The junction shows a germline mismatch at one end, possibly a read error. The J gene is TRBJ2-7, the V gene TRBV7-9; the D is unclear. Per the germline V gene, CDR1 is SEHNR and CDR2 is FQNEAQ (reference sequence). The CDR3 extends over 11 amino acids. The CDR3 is CVSSAYYEQYF. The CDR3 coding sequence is TGTGTCAGCAGCGCCTACTACGAGCAGTACTTC.

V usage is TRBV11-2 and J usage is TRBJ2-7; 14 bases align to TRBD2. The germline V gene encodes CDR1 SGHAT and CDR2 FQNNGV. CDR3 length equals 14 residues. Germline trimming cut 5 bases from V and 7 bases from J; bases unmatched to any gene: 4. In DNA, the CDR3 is TGTGCCAGCAGCATGGGACTAGCGGGGGATGAGCAGTACTTC. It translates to CASSMGLAGDEQYF. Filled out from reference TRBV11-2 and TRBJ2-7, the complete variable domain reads EAGVAQSPRYKIIEKRQSVAFWCNPISGHATLYWYQQILGQGPKLLIQFQNNGVVDDSQLPKDRFSAERLKGVDSTLKIQPAKLEDSAVYLCASSMGLAGDEQYFGPGTRLTVT.

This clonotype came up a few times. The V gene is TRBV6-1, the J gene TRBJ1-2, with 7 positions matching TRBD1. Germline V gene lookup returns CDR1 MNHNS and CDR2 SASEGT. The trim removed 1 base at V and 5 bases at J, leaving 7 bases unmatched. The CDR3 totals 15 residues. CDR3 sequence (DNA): TGTGCCAGCAGTGAAGGAAGGGGGCGCGGGTATGGCTACACCTTC. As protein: CASSEGRGRGYGYTF.

The CDR3 loop reads CASQSPGGGTASSYEQYF. As DNA, the CDR3 is TGCGCCAGCCAATCCCCAGGGGGAGGGACCGCAAGCTCCTACGAGCAGTACTTC. The rearrangement uses TRBV4-1 and TRBJ2-7, with D possibly called TRBD1 or TRBD2 (7 bases each). V lost 8 bases and J lost 0, with 26 bases in between. CDR1 MGHRA and CDR2 YSYEKL come from the germline V gene. The CDR3 is 18 amino acids.

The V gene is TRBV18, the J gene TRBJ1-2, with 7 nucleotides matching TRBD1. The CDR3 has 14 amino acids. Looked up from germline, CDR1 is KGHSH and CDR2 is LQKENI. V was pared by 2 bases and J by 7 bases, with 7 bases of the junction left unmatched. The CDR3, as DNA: TGTGCCAGCTCACCAGACAGGGTGAATTCTGGCTACACCTTC. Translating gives CASSPDRVNSGYTF.

The CDR3 region is CASSQEKRGGEYEQYF. The CDR3 DNA reads as TGCGCCAGCAGCCAAGAAAAGCGGGGGGGAGAATACGAGCAGTACTTC. The chain uses TRBV4-1 and TRBJ2-4; 10 positions agree with TRBD2. The J call could be wrong; TRBJ2-7 is a better fit for the DNA end. From germline, CDR1 is MGHRA and CDR2 YSYEKL. This CDR3 is built from 16 residues.

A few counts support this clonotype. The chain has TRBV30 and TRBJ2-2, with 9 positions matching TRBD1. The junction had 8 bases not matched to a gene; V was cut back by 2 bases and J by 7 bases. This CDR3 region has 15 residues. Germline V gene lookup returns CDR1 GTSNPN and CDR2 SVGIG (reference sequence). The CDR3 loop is CAWSLGQGWGGELFF. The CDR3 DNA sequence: TGTGCCTGGAGTTTGGGACAGGGATGGGGCGGGGAGCTGTTTTTT.

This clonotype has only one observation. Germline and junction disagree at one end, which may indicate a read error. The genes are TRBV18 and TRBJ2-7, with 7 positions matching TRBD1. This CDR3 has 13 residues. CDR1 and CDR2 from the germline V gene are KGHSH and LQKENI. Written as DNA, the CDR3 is TGTGCCAGCCCACCGACAGGGTCCTACGAGCAGTACTTC. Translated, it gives CASPPTGSYEQYF.

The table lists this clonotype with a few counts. The CDR3 nucleotides are TGTGCCACCGCCTACTTGACAGGTTCTAATTCACCCCTCCACTTT. As protein: CATAYLTGSNSPLHF. The chain has TRBV10-3 and TRBJ1-6, with a weak D call TRBD1 (6 bases). The CDR3 is 15 amino acids. Germline-derived CDR1 and CDR2 are ENHRY and SYGVKD. V lost 10 bases and J lost 6, with 19 bases in between.

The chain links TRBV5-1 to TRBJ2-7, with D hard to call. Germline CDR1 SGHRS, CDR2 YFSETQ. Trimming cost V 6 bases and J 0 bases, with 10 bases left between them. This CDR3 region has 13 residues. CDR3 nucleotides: TGCGCCAGCACCCTGACTCCCTCCTACGAGCAGTACTTC. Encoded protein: CASTLTPSYEQYF.